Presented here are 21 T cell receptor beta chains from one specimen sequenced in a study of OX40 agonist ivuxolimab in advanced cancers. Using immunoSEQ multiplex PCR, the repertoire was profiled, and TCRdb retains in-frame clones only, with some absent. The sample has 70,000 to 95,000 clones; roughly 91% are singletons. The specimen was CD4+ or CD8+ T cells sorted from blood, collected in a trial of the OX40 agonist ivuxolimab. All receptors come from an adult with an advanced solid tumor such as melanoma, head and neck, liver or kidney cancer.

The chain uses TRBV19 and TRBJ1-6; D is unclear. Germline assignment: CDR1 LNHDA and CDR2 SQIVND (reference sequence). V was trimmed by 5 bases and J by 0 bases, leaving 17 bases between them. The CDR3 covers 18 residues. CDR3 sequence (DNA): TGTGCCAGTAGTCCCGGAAGGGCCCGGAGCTCCTATAATTCACCCCTCCACTTT. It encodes CASSPGRARSSYNSPLHF. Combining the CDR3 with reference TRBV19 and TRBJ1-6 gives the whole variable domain DGGITQSPKYLFRKEGQNVTLSCEQNLNHDAMYWYRQDPGQGLRLIYYSQIVNDFQKGDIAEGYSVSREKKESFPLTVTSAQKNPTAFYLCASSPGRARSSYNSPLHFGNGTRLTVT.

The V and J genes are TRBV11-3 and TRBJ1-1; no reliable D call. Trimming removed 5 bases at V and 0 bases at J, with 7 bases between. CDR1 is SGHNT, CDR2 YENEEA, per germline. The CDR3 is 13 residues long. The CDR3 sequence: CASSVTLNTEAFF. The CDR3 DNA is TGTGCCAGCAGCGTCACATTGAACACTGAAGCTTTCTTT.

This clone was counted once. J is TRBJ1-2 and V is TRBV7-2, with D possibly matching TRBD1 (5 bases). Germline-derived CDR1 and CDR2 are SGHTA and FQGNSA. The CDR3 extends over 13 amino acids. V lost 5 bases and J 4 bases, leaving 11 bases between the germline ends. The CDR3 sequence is CASSAGEAYGYTF. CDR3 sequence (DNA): TGTGCCAGCAGCGCGGGGGAGGCCTATGGCTACACCTTC. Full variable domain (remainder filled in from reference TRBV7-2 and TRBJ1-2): GAGVSQSPSNKVTEKGKDVELRCDPISGHTALYWYRQSLGQGLEFLIYFQGNSAPDKSGLPSDRFSAERTGGSVSTLTIQRTQQEDSAVYLCASSAGEAYGYTFGSGTRLTVV.

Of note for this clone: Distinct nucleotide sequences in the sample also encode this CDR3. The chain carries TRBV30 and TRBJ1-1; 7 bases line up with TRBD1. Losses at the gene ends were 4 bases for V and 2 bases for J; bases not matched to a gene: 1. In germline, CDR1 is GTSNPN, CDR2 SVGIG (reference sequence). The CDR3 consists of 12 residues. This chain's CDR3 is CAWNRGNTEAFF. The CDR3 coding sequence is TGTGCCTGGAACAGGGGAAACACTGAAGCTTTCTTT.

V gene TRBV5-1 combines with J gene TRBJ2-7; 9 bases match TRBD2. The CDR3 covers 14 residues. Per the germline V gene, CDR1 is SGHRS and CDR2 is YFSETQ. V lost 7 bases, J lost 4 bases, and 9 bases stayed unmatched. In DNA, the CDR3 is TGCGCCAGCTCACCGGGACTAGCCTTTTACGAGCAGTACTTC. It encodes CASSPGLAFYEQYF.

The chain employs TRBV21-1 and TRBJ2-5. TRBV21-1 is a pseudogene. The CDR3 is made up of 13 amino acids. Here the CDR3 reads CASPNREQETQYF. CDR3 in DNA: TGTGCCAGCCCCAATAGGGAACAAGAGACCCAGTACTTC.

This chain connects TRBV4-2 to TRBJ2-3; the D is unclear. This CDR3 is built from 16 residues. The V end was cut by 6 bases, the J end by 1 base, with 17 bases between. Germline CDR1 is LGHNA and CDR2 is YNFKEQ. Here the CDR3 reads CASSPRTAAGTDTQYF. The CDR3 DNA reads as TGTGCCAGCAGTCCCAGGACGGCGGCCGGCACAGATACGCAGTATTTT.

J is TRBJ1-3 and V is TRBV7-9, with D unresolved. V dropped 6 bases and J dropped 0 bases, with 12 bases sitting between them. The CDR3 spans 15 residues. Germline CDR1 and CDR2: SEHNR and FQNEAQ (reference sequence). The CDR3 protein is CASSHGGSSGNTIYF. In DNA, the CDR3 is TGTGCCAGCAGTCACGGAGGCAGCTCTGGAAACACCATATATTTT.

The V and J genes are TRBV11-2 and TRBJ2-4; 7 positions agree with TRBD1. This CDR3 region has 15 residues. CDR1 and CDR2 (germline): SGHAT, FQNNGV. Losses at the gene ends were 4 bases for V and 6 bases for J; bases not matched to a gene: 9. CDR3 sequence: CASSSGTAKGNIQYF. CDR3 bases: TGTGCCAGCAGCTCCGGGACAGCCAAGGGAAACATTCAGTACTTC.

CDR3 nucleotide sequence: TGTGCCAGCAGCAAAGGACAGAGCTCCTACAATGAGCAGTTCTTC. It translates to CASSKGQSSYNEQFF. The chain combines TRBV6-5 with TRBJ2-1; weak D call: TRBD1 (6 bases). Per the germline V gene, CDR1 is MNHEY and CDR2 is SVGAGI. Trimming left V 6 bases short and J 0 bases short, with 12 bases between. The CDR3 spans 15 residues.

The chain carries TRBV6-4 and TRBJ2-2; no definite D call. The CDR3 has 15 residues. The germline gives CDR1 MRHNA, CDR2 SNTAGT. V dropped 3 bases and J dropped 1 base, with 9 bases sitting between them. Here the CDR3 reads CASSDQALNTGELFF. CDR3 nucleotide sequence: TGTGCCAGCAGTGATCAGGCGTTGAACACCGGGGAGCTGTTTTTT.

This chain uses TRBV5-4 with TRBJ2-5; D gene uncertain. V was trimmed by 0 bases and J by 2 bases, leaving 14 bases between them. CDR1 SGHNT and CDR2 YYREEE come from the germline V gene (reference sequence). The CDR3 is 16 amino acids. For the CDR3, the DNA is TGTGCCAGCAGCTTGGTGCACACCGGACGACAAGAGACCCAGTACTTC. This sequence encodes CASSLVHTGRQETQYF.

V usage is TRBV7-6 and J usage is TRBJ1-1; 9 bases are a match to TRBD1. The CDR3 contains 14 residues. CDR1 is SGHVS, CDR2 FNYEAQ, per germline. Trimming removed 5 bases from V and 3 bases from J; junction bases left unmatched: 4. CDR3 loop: CASSKGQGHTEAFF. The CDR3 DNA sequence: TGTGCCAGCAGCAAGGGACAGGGACACACTGAAGCTTTCTTT.

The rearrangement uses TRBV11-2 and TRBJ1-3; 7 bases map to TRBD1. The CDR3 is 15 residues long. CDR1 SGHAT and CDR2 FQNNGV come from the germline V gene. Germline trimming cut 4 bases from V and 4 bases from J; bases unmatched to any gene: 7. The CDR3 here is CASSWETGWGNTIYF. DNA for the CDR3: TGTGCCAGCAGCTGGGAGACAGGGTGGGGAAACACCATATATTTT.

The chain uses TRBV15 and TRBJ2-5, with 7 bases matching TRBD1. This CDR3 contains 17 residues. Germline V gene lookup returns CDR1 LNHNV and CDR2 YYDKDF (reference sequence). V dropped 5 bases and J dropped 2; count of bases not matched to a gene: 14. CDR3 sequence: CATSGIPASGQQETQYF. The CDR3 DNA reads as TGTGCCACCAGCGGCATTCCTGCTTCGGGACAGCAAGAGACCCAGTACTTC.

In DNA form, the CDR3 reads TGTGCCAGCAGCTTAAGGTCAGGGGCCCGAGAGACCCAGTACTTC. This sequence encodes CASSLRSGARETQYF. This chain connects TRBV7-3 to TRBJ2-5, with D perhaps matching TRBD1 (6 bases). Germline values: CDR1 SGHTA, CDR2 FQGTGA. V was cut by 1 base and J by 4 bases, with 13 bases left in between. The CDR3 is made up of 15 amino acids.

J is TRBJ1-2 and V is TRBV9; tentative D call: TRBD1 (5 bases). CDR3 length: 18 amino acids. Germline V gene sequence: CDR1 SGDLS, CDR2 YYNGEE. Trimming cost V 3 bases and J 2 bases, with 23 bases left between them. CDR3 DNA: TGTGCCAGCAGCGGGCCTAGTCTTGAGGGACCGTTGAACTATGGCTACACCTTC. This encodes CASSGPSLEGPLNYGYTF.

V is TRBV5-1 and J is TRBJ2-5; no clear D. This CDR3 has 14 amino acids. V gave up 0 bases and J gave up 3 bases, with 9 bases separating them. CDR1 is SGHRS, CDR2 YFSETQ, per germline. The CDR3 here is CASSLGHREETQYF. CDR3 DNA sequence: TGCGCCAGCAGCTTGGGGCATCGAGAAGAGACCCAGTACTTC.

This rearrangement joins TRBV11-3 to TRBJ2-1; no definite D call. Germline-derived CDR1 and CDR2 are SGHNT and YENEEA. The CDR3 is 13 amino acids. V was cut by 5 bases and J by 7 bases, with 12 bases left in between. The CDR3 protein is CASSSPSSNEQFF. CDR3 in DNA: TGTGCCAGCAGCAGTCCTAGTTCAAATGAGCAGTTCTTC.

In nucleotides, the CDR3 is TGTGCCATCAGTGAGGGAACCGGGACGAGCGAGCAGTACGTC. Translated, it gives CAISEGTGTSEQYV. This chain uses TRBV10-3 with TRBJ2-7, with D perhaps assigned TRBD1 or TRBD2 (5 bases each). Per the germline V gene, CDR1 is ENHRY and CDR2 is SYGVKD. The CDR3 covers 14 residues. V was pared by 2 bases and J by 6 bases, with 14 bases between.

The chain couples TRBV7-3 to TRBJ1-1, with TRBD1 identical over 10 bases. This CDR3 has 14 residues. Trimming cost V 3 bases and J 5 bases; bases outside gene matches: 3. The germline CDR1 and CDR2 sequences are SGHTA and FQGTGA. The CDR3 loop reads CASSFDRGRTEAFF. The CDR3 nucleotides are TGTGCCAGCAGCTTTGACAGGGGGCGGACTGAAGCTTTCTTT.